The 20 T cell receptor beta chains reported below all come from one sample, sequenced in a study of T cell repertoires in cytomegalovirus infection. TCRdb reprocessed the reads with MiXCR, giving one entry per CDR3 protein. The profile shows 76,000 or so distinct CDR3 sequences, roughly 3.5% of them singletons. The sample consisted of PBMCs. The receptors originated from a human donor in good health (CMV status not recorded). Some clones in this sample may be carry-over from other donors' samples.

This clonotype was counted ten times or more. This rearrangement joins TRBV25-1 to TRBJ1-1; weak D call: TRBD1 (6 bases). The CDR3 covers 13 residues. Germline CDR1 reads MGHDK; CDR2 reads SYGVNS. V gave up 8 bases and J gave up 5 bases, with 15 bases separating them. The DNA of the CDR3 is TGTGCCAGCCAGGACCGGAGGGGGACTGAAGCTTTCTTT. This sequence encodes CASQDRRGTEAFF.

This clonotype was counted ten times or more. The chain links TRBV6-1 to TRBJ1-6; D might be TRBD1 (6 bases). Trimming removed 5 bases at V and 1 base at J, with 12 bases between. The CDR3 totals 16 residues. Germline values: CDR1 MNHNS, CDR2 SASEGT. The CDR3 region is CASSNKQGSYNSPLHF. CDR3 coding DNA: TGTGCCAGCAGTAACAAACAGGGATCCTATAATTCACCCCTCCACTTT.

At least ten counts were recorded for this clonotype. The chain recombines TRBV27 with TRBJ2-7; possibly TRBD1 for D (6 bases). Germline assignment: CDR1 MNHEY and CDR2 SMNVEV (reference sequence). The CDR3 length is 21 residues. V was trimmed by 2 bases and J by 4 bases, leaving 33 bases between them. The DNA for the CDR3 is TGTGCCAGCAGTTTAGCGGCGGGTCAAAGGAACAGGGTAGGACTCCCATACGAGCAGTACTTC. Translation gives CASSLAAGQRNRVGLPYEQYF.

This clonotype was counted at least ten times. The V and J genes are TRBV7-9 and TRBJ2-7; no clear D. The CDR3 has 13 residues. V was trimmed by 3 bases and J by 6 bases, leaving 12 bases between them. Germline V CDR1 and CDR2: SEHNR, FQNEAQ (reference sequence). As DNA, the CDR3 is TGTGCCAGCAGCTTGTCGATGGACCGCGAGCAGTACTTC. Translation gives CASSLSMDREQYF.

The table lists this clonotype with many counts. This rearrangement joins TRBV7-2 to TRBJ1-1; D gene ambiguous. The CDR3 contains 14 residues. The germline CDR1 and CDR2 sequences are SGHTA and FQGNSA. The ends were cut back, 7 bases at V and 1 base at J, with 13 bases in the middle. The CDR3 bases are TGTGCCAGCACCTGGAGGGATCGGAACACTGAAGCTTTCTTT. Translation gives CASTWRDRNTEAFF.

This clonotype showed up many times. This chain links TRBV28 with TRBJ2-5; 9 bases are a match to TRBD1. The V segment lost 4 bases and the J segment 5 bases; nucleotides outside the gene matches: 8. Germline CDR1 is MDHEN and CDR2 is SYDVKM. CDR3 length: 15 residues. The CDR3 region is CASSSPGTGHETQYF. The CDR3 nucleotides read TGTGCCAGCAGTTCCCCCGGGACAGGGCACGAGACCCAGTACTTC.

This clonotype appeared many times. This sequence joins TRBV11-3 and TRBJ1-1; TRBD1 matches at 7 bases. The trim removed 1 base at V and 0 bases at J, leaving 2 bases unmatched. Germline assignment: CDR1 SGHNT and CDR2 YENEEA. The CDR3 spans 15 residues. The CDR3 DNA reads TGTGCCAGCAGCTTAGGGGGACAGCTGAACACTGAAGCTTTCTTT. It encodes CASSLGGQLNTEAFF.

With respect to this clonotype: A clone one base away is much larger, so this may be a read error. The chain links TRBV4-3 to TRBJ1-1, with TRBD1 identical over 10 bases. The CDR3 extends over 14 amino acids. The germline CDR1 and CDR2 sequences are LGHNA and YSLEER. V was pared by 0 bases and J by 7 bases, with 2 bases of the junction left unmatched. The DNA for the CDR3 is TGCGCCAGCAGCCAAGAAGGGACAGGGGTTGAAGCTTTCTTT. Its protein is CASSQEGTGVEAFF.

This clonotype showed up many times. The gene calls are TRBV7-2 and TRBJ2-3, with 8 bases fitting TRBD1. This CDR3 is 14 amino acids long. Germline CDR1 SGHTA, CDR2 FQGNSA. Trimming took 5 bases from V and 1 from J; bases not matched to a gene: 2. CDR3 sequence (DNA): TGTGCCAGCAGCGGACAGGGTCGCACAGATACGCAGTATTTT. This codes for CASSGQGRTDTQYF. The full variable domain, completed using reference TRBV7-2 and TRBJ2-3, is GAGVSQSPSNKVTEKGKDVELRCDPISGHTALYWYRQSLGQGLEFLIYFQGNSAPDKSGLPSDRFSAERTGGSVSTLTIQRTQQEDSAVYLCASSGQGRTDTQYFGPGTRLTVL.

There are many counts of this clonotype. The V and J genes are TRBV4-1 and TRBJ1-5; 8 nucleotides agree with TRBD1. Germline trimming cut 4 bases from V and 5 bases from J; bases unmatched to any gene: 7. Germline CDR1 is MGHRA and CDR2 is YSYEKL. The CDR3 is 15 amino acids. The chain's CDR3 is CASSRRQGPDQPQHF. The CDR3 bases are TGCGCCAGCAGCCGGCGACAGGGGCCCGATCAGCCCCAGCATTTT.

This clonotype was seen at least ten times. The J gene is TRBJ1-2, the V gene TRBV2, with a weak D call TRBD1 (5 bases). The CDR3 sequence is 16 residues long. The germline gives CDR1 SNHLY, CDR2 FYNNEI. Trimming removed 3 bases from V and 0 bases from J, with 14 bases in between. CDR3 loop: CASSDSGTQANYGYTF. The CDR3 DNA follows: TGTGCCAGCAGTGACTCCGGGACTCAAGCTAACTATGGCTACACCTTC.

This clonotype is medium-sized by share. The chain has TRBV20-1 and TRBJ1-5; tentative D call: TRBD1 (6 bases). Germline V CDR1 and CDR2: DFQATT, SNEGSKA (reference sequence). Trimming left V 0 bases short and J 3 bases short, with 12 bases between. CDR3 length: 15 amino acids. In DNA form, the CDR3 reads TGCAGTGCTAGAGATAGAGGGGGATCCAATCAGCCCCAGCATTTT. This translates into CSARDRGGSNQPQHF.

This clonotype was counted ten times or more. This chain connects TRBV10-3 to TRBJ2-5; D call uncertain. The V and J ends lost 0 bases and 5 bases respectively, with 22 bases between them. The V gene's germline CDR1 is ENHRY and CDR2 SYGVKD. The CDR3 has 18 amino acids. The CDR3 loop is CAISESTMITPSGETQYF. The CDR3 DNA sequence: TGTGCCATCAGTGAGTCTACAATGATTACGCCGTCTGGGGAGACCCAGTACTTC.

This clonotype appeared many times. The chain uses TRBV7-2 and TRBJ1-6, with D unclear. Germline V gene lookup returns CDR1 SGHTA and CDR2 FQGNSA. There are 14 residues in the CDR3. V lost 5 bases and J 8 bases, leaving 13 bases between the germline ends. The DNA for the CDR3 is TGTGCCAGCAGCGAGCGGGTAGAGTATTCACCCCTCCACTTT. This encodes CASSERVEYSPLHF.

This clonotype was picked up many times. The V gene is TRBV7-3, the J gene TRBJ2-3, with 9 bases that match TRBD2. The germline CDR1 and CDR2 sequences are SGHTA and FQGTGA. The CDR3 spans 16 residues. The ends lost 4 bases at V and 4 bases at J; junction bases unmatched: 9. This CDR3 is CASSSLSGGGPDTQYF. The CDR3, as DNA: TGTGCCAGCAGCTCCCTTAGCGGGGGCGGGCCAGATACGCAGTATTTT.

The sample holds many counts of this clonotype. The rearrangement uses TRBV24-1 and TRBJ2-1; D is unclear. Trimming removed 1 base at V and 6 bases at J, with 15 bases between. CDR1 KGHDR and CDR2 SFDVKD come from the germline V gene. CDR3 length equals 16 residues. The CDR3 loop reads CATSDLNSTKPNEQFF. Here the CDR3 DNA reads TGTGCCACCAGTGATTTAAACTCCACTAAACCCAATGAGCAGTTCTTC.

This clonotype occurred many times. CDR3 nucleotides: TGTGCCAGCAGCTTGGGCGTGAGGGATGAAAAACTGTTTTTT. Amino acid sequence: CASSLGVRDEKLFF. The chain has TRBV7-9 and TRBJ1-4; the D is unclear. Germline lookup yields CDR1 SEHNR and CDR2 FQNEAQ (reference sequence). Deletions cut 3 bases from V and 6 bases from J, with 11 bases between. The CDR3 consists of 14 residues.

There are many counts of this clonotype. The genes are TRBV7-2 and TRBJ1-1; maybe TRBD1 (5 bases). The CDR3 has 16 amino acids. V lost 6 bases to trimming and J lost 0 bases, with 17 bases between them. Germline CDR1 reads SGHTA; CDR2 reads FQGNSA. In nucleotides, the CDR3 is TGTGCCAGCAGTCCTTATCCCAAGGGGATGAACACTGAAGCTTTCTTT. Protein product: CASSPYPKGMNTEAFF.

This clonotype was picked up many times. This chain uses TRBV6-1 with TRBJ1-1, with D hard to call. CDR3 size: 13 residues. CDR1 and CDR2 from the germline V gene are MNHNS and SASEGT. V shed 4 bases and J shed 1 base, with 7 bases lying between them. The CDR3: CASSGERNTEAFF. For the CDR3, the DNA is TGTGCCAGCAGTGGGGAGAGGAACACTGAAGCTTTCTTT.

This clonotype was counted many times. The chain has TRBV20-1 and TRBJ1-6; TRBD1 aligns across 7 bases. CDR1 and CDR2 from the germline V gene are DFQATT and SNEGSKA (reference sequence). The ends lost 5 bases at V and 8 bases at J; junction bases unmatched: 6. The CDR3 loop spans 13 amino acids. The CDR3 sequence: CSASDRVYSPLHF. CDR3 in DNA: TGCAGTGCTTCCGACAGGGTTTATTCACCCCTCCACTTT.